The T cell receptor beta chain under discussion was sequenced for a study of blood T cell repertoires in COVID-19. As for the study in general: The analysed material was cDNA or gDNA that came from T cells, B-cell-depleted T cells, or PBMCs.

This CDR3 is 16 amino acids long. The V end lost 4 bases, the J end lost 1 base, and 16 bases lay between the germline ends. Germline CDR1 reads LGHNA; CDR2 reads YNFKEQ. Generated by immunoSEQ multiplex PCR, the TCRdb table keeps only in-frame clones and is missing some. This sample has approximately 280,000 clones, with around 90% found just once. The study drew participants aged about 18 to 89 years from under 30 US areas. Allocation to cohorts depended on clinical history reported by the participants. This sequence was found in a young woman with acute COVID-19. The chain employs TRBV4-2 and TRBJ1-1, with D tentatively TRBD1 (6 bases). Sequencing was carried out using PBMCs or T cells enriched from blood (not recorded which). The CDR3 DNA reads TGTGCCAGCAGCCCCCGGACAGAAGGGGGGAACACTGAAGCTTTCTTT. Encoded protein: CASSPRTEGGNTEAFF.